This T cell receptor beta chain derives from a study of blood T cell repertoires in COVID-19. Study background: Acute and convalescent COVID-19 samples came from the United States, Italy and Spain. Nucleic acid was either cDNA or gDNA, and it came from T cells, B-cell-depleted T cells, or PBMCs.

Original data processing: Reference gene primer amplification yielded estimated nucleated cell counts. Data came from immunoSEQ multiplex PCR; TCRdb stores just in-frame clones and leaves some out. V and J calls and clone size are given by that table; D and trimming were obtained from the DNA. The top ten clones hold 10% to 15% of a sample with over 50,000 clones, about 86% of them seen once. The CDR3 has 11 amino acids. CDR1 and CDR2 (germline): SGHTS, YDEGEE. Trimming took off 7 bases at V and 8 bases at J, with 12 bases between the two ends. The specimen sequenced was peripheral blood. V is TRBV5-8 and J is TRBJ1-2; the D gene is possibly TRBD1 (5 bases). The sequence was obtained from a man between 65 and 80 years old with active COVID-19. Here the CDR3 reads CASSRVYGYTF. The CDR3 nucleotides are TGTGCCAGCTCCAGGGTTTACGGCTACACCTTC.